A selection of T cell receptor beta chains follows, all from one sample in a study of early T cells in non-severe SARS-CoV-2 infection. Each CDR3 protein gets one entry after TCRdb re-called the 5' RACE reads with MiXCR. This table has about 58,000 distinct CDR3 sequences, more than 9.5% appearing once. What was sequenced was whole blood. Receptors were obtained from an adult who was a healthcare worker with PCR-confirmed SARS-CoV-2 infection or an uninfected control (not recorded which). Each CDR3 is given with its conserved first and last residue. The D gene is left open where the match is weak. Size is stated for part of the rows, as once, few or many counts, or as a class when the clone is expanded.

d_call	v_call	j_call	clone_size	cdr3_nt	cdr3_aa
TRBD1	TRBV6-2/TRBV6-3	TRBJ2-3	.	TGTGCCAGCAGTTCATGGGACAGGGGGCTTGGAGATACGCAGTATTTT	CASSSWDRGLGDTQYF
.	TRBV30	TRBJ1-5	many	TGTGCCTGGAGTGTACAGGGCAATCAGCCCCAGCATTTT	CAWSVQGNQPQHF
TRBD2	TRBV11-2	TRBJ2-3	few	TGTGCCAGCAGCCCCCCGAGCGGGGTGGATACGCAGTATTTT	CASSPPSGVDTQYF
.	TRBV4-3	TRBJ1-1	many	TGCGCCAGCAGCCAAGATAAATCCACTGAAGCTTTCTTT	CASSQDKSTEAFF
.	TRBV12-3/TRBV12-4	TRBJ1-2	many	TGTGCCAGCAGTTTATACCTCAGGAACTATGGCTACACCTTC	CASSLYLRNYGYTF
TRBD2	TRBV7-3	TRBJ2-3	many	TGTGCCAGCAGCCGAGCGGGAGGTAGCACAGATACGCAGTATTTT	CASSRAGGSTDTQYF
.	TRBV7-3	TRBJ1-1	many	TGTGCCAGCAGCTTTATGGAGAACACTGAAGCTTTCTTT	CASSFMENTEAFF
.	TRBV6-2/TRBV6-3	TRBJ2-1	few	TGTGCCAGCAGTTACGCCGAAGGAGGGGATCCGAACAATGAGCAGTTCTTC	CASSYAEGGDPNNEQFF
.	TRBV5-1	TRBJ1-3	many	TGCGCCAGCAGCCTTCGGAGGGGGAACGGAAACACCATATATTTT	CASSLRRGNGNTIYF
TRBD1	TRBV11-2	TRBJ2-1	many	TGTGCCAGCAGCTTACTACAGGGGGGTGAGCAGTTCTTC	CASSLLQGGEQFF
TRBD2	TRBV10-3	TRBJ2-7	many	TGTGCCATCAGTGAGCGGACTAGCGGGGGTCCCTCCTACGAGCAGTACTTC	CAISERTSGGPSYEQYF
TRBD2	TRBV5-1	TRBJ2-6	many	TGCGCCAGCAGCCACGGACTAGCGGGAGCTGGGGCCAACGTCCTGACTTTC	CASSHGLAGAGANVLTF
TRBD2	TRBV12-3/TRBV12-4	TRBJ2-2	few	TGTGCCAGCAGTCCTAGCGGCAACACCGGGGAGCTGTTTTTT	CASSPSGNTGELFF
TRBD2	TRBV20-1	TRBJ2-1	.	TGCAGTGCTAGAGCCAATCTAGCGGGGAGGGCTAATGAGCAGTTCTTC	CSARANLAGRANEQFF
.	TRBV7-2	TRBJ1-1	many	TGTGCCAGCAGCCCAAGCGGTCGCGGGAACACTGAAGCTTTCTTT	CASSPSGRGNTEAFF
.	TRBV7-9	TRBJ2-7	.	TGTGCCGGCCGCAATGGTTACGAGCAGTACTTC	CAGRNGYEQYF
.	TRBV18	TRBJ2-3	.	TGTGCCAGCTCACCACGGATTGGCGGGGTCGCAGATACGCAGTATTTT	CASSPRIGGVADTQYF
.	TRBV30	TRBJ1-5	few	TGTGCCTGGAGTGTTGGCCAGGTTAATCAGCCCCAGCATTTT	CAWSVGQVNQPQHF
.	TRBV5-5	TRBJ2-7	.	TGTGCCAGCAGCCCAGGGAGCGGCTCATGGTTACAGCAGTACTTC	CASSPGSGSWLQQYF
.	TRBV28	TRBJ2-6	.	TGTGCCAGCAGGTCCAGAACGTCTGGGGCCAACGTCCTGACTTTC	CASRSRTSGANVLTF
TRBD1	TRBV5-1	TRBJ2-7	many	TGCGCCAGCAGCTTGAGTAGGGGGCACTACGAGCAGTACTTC	CASSLSRGHYEQYF
TRBD2	TRBV27	TRBJ2-7	.	TGTGCCAGTTTTGGGCTAGCGGGGTTCGAGCAGTACTTC	CASFGLAGFEQYF
TRBD1	TRBV7-2	TRBJ1-1	few	TGTGCCAGCAGCTCTGACAGGGGGGTAAGGACTGAAGCTTTCTTT	CASSSDRGVRTEAFF
.	TRBV7-3	TRBJ2-2	.	TGTGCCAGCAGCCCTGGGGCCTCGAACACCGGGGAGCTGTTTTTT	CASSPGASNTGELFF
.	TRBV5-1	TRBJ2-5	few	TGCGCCAGCAGCTTCATTGGCAGCCCCCAAGAGACCCAGTACTTC	CASSFIGSPQETQYF
.	TRBV5-4	TRBJ1-1	many	TGTGCCAGCAGCGGGGAGGGGAGCACTGAAGCTTTCTTT	CASSGEGSTEAFF
.	TRBV7-8	TRBJ1-6	.	TGTGCCAGCAGCTTAAAGGGACCCCCCAGCTCCTATAATTCACCCCTCCACTTT	CASSLKGPPSSYNSPLHF
.	TRBV9	TRBJ1-4	.	TGTGCCAGCAGCGTAGCGACGGGGCAGTATGAAAAACTGTTTTTT	CASSVATGQYEKLFF
.	TRBV7-2	TRBJ2-2	few	TGTGCCAGCAGCTTAGAGGGCGGACGGACCGGGGAGCTGTTTTTT	CASSLEGGRTGELFF
.	TRBV19	TRBJ1-1	many	TGTGCCAGTAGTACCTACAGGGCTGCTGAAGCTTTCTTT	CASSTYRAAEAFF
.	TRBV20-1	TRBJ2-7	few	TGCAGTGCTAGGTCTAGCGAGACCTACGAGCAGTACTTC	CSARSSETYEQYF
TRBD2	TRBV20-1	TRBJ2-4	few	TGCAGTGCTAGAGATCGGACTAGCGGGAGGGTTTGGGAAAACATTCAGTACTTC	CSARDRTSGRVWENIQYF
.	TRBV27	TRBJ2-7	.	TGTGCCAGCAGTTTCGGGACGGCCGCCTACGAGCAGTACTTC	CASSFGTAAYEQYF
TRBD2	TRBV27	TRBJ2-5	.	TGTGCCAGCAGTTTATCAGCCAGCGGGATCCCAGAGACCCAGTACTTC	CASSLSASGIPETQYF
.	TRBV18	TRBJ1-1	.	TGTGCCAGCTCACCCCAGGGGATGAACACTGAAGCTTTCTTT	CASSPQGMNTEAFF
.	TRBV4-3	TRBJ2-2	.	TGCGCCAGCAGCCAAGTGACAAACGGGGAGCTGTTTTTT	CASSQVTNGELFF
.	TRBV20-1	TRBJ2-1	.	TGCAGTGCTATACGGGAGATCCCTCACAATGAGCAGTTCTTC	CSAIREIPHNEQFF
.	TRBV20-1	TRBJ1-5	many	TGCAGTGCCGCGCGGGAAGGCAGCAATCAGCCCCAGCATTTT	CSAAREGSNQPQHF
TRBD2	TRBV6-2/TRBV6-3	TRBJ2-4	.	TGTGCCAGCAGCTCTAGCGGACTAGCCAAAAACATTCAGTACTTC	CASSSSGLAKNIQYF
.	TRBV18	TRBJ1-6	many	TGTGCCAGCTCACTCAAAGGGGGTCGGGGTAATTCACCCCTCCACTTT	CASSLKGGRGNSPLHF
TRBD1	TRBV20-1	TRBJ1-2	few	TGCAGTGCTAGAGTGACAGGGCTTGGCTACACCTTC	CSARVTGLGYTF
.	TRBV6-5	TRBJ2-4	many	TGTGCCAGCAGTTACTCGATAGGGAGTAGGAACATTCAGTACTTC	CASSYSIGSRNIQYF
.	TRBV28	TRBJ2-1	.	TGTGCCAGCAGCAGCCGGACCCCGACCTACAATGAGCAGTTCTTC	CASSSRTPTYNEQFF
TRBD2	TRBV20-1	TRBJ2-3	.	TGCAGTGCTAGCGAACTAACTAGCGGGGTAACAGATACGCAGTATTTT	CSASELTSGVTDTQYF
TRBD2	TRBV6-1	TRBJ2-3	few	TGTGCCAGCAGTGAAGGACTAGCGGGAGGAACAGATACGCAGTATTTT	CASSEGLAGGTDTQYF
.	TRBV20-1	TRBJ2-7	.	TGCAGTGCTAGATGGGGGGAACCCTACGAGCAGTACTTC	CSARWGEPYEQYF
TRBD2	TRBV7-3	TRBJ2-2	few	TGTGCCAGCAGCTTAACGTCTAGCGGCACCGGGGAGCTGTTTTTT	CASSLTSSGTGELFF
TRBD2	TRBV20-1	TRBJ2-3	many	TGCAGTGCTGAACGACTAGCGGGAGTCACAGATACGCAGTATTTT	CSAERLAGVTDTQYF
.	TRBV10-2	TRBJ1-1	many	TGCGCCAGCGGTGATGTCAGGAACACTGAAGCTTTCTTT	CASGDVRNTEAFF
.	TRBV4-2	TRBJ2-7	few	TGTGCCAGCAGCCAAGATCGTACAGCAACCTACGAGCAGTACTTC	CASSQDRTATYEQYF
.	TRBV9	TRBJ1-1	few	TGTGCCAGCAGCTCGGGCCTCGGGGACACTGAAGCTTTCTTT	CASSSGLGDTEAFF
.	TRBV11-3	TRBJ2-7	medium-sized	TGTGCCAGCAGCTTAGATGGCGGTACCTACGAGCAGTACTTC	CASSLDGGTYEQYF
TRBD1	TRBV3-1	TRBJ1-1	few	TGTGCCAGCAGCCAAGAATCAGGAGAGAAGGGGGCGCCGAGCGGTGAAGCTTTCTTT	CASSQESGEKGAPSGEAFF
.	TRBV5-5	TRBJ1-4	few	TGTGCCAGCAGCTTGAGCGGCCAGCGGCATGAAAAACTGTTTTTT	CASSLSGQRHEKLFF
.	TRBV25-1	TRBJ2-5	few	TGTGCCAGCAGTGAATTGGTCGGAGGGCAAGAGACCCAGTACTTC	CASSELVGGQETQYF
.	TRBV7-2	TRBJ2-7	.	TGTGCCAGCAGCCTCGGACAGAACGAGCAGTACTTC	CASSLGQNEQYF
.	TRBV15	TRBJ2-7	few	TGTGCCACCAGCAGAGAATCGGGGGCCGCCGCCTACGAGCAGTACTTC	CATSRESGAAAYEQYF
.	TRBV5-1	TRBJ1-2	many	TGCGCCAGCAGCCACGCCCAGGGGAACTATGGCTACACCTTC	CASSHAQGNYGYTF
TRBD1	TRBV5-6	TRBJ1-1	many	TGTGCCAGCAGCTGGGGACAGGGGGACACTGAAGCTTTCTTT	CASSWGQGDTEAFF
TRBD2	TRBV7-3	TRBJ2-5	few	TGTGCCAGCAGCCCGGGACTACCTGGCGGGACCCAGTACTTC	CASSPGLPGGTQYF